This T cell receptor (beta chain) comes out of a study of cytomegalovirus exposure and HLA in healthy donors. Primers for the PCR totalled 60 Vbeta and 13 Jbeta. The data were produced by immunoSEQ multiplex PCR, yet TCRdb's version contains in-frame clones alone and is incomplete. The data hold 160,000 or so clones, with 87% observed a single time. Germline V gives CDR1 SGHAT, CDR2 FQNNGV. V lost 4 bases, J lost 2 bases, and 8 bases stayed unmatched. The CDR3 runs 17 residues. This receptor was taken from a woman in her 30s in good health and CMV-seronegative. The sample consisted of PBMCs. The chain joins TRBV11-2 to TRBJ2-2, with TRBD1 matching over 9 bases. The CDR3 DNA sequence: TGTGCCAGCAGCTCTACTACAGGGGGCCGAAACACCGGGGAGCTGTTTTTT. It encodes CASSSTTGGRNTGELFF.